This is a list of T cell receptor beta chains from one sample in a study of blood T cell repertoires in COVID-19. The method was immunoSEQ multiplex PCR; TCRdb's version includes in-frame clones alone and lacks a portion of them. The repertoire includes roughly 290,000 clones, roughly 91% of them detected once, and approximately 0.84% sits in the top ten. Sequencing was carried out using peripheral blood. The receptor source for this set is a man aged 25 to 40 with acute or convalescent COVID-19. Both conserved end residues are part of each CDR3. A D gene is named only where the DNA matches it firmly. A row's size may be missing; if present it is once, few, many or a size class.

v_call	j_call	d_call	clone_size	cdr3_nt	cdr3_aa
TRBV15	TRBJ1-5	-	-	TGTGCCACCAGCGCCGGTGCGGATCAGCCCCAGCATTTT	CATSAGADQPQHF
TRBV11-2	TRBJ2-3	TRBD2	-	TGTGCCAGCAGCCCTTTCGCGGGGGTAAGGGATACGCAGTATTTT	CASSPFAGVRDTQYF
TRBV7-8	TRBJ1-2	TRBD1	-	TGTGCCAGCAGCTTATGGGGCAGGGGGCCGAACTATGGCTACACCTTC	CASSLWGRGPNYGYTF
TRBV19	TRBJ1-4	-	-	TGTGCCATCGGGTCCTCATTAGACGAAAAACTGTTTTTT	CAIGSSLDEKLFF
TRBV2	TRBJ1-3	-	-	TGTGCCAGCAGTGTGGCCGGAAACACCATATATTTT	CASSVAGNTIYF
TRBV6-5	TRBJ1-5	TRBD1	-	TGTGCCAGCAGAACCACCGGGACAGGGAATCAGCCCCAGCATTTT	CASRTTGTGNQPQHF
TRBV5-1	TRBJ1-2	-	-	TGCGCCAGCAGCTTGCAAGGGGGTGGCTACACCTTC	CASSLQGGGYTF
TRBV7-9	TRBJ1-1	-	-	TGTGCCAGCAGCAAGGACAACATAGCGAACACTGAAGCTTTCTTT	CASSKDNIANTEAFF
TRBV28	TRBJ1-5	-	-	TGTGCCAGCAGTTTACTCAGGGGCTCGAGCAATCAGCCCCAGCATTTT	CASSLLRGSSNQPQHF
TRBV18	TRBJ2-1	TRBD2	-	TGTGCCAGCTCACCACAAGAGCGGGAGAAGAACTACAATGAGCAGTTCTTC	CASSPQEREKNYNEQFF
TRBV29-1	TRBJ1-1	-	-	TGCAGCGTTCCCACAACACAAAAGAACACTGAAGCTTTCTTT	CSVPTTQKNTEAFF
TRBV5-4	TRBJ1-2	-	-	TGTGCCAGCAGCTTGGGCAGGGCGAGTCCCTATGGCTACACCTTC	CASSLGRASPYGYTF
TRBV30	TRBJ1-6	-	-	TGTGCCTGTTCAATGGGGGCCAGGTCTCCCCTCCACTTT	CACSMGARSPLHF
TRBV28	TRBJ2-7	-	-	TGTGCCAGCAGACGGTCCTCCTACGAGCAGTACTTC	CASRRSSYEQYF
TRBV11-2	TRBJ1-4	TRBD1	-	TGTGCCAGCAGCTTAACCCCGGGACAGGGCGGAAAACTGTTTTTT	CASSLTPGQGGKLFF
TRBV3-1/TRBV3-2	TRBJ2-1	TRBD2	-	TGTGCCAGCAGCCAAGCCTTTGGCGAAGCGGGGGGGCCCTACAATGAGCAGTTCTTC	CASSQAFGEAGGPYNEQFF
TRBV9	TRBJ1-2	-	-	TGTGCCAGCACGCGGGATGCCTATGGCTACACCTTC	CASTRDAYGYTF
TRBV7-2	TRBJ2-3	TRBD2	-	TGTGCCAGCAGCTCGAACCGGGGGGGGGTCACAGATACGCAGTATTTT	CASSSNRGGVTDTQYF
TRBV5-6	TRBJ2-2	-	-	TGTGCCAGCAGCTTAACAAACACCGGGGAGCTGTTTTTT	CASSLTNTGELFF
TRBV2	TRBJ1-2	-	few	TGTGCCAGCAGTGAACAGGGATTAGGGTATGGCTACACCTTC	CASSEQGLGYGYTF
TRBV7-2	TRBJ1-2	-	-	TGTGCCAGCAGCAGTCAGGGGATCGCAGGCTACACCTTC	CASSSQGIAGYTF
TRBV11-2	TRBJ2-7	-	-	TGTGCCAGCAGCTTAGATCCTAGGAGGGCCGGCCCCCTCAACGAGCAGTACTTC	CASSLDPRRAGPLNEQYF
TRBV10-3	TRBJ2-5	TRBD2	-	TGTGCCATCCGGGGGGTTGGGGAGACCCAGTACTTC	CAIRGVGETQYF
TRBV6-5	TRBJ2-2	-	-	TGTGCCAGCAGTTACTCGAGGAAAGCGGGGGAGCTGTTTTTT	CASSYSRKAGELFF
TRBV11-2	TRBJ2-1	-	-	TGTGCCAGCAGCTTAGTTAGCCTGTCCTACAATGAGCAGTTCTTC	CASSLVSLSYNEQFF
TRBV2	TRBJ2-1	TRBD1	-	TGTGCCAGCAGTGAATTAGGGGACAGGGGGTACAATGAGCAGTTCTTC	CASSELGDRGYNEQFF
TRBV6-1	TRBJ2-7	-	-	TGTGCCAGCAGTGAAGGGCAGATCCCCTACGAGCAGTACTTC	CASSEGQIPYEQYF
TRBV7-9	TRBJ2-3	TRBD2	-	TGTGCCAGCAGCTTAGGGAAGCGGGGCACTGGAGGGGATACGCAGTATTTT	CASSLGKRGTGGDTQYF
TRBV6-5	TRBJ2-2	-	-	TGTGCCAGCAGTCTCCTAGCGCGCAGCACCGGGGAGCTGTTTTTT	CASSLLARSTGELFF
TRBV15	TRBJ2-7	-	-	TGTGCCACCAGCACCCTCCCCATGGGCGGGACCGAGCAGTACTTC	CATSTLPMGGTEQYF
TRBV28	TRBJ2-3	TRBD1	-	TGTGCCAGCAGGCCGGGACAGGGGGCTGTTTATACGCAGTATTTT	CASRPGQGAVYTQYF
TRBV7-3	TRBJ2-1	TRBD1	-	TGTGCCAGCAGCGCGGGGACAGGTTACAATGAGCAGTTCTTC	CASSAGTGYNEQFF
TRBV2	TRBJ2-5	TRBD2	once	TGTGCCAGCAGTGGGGCTAGCGGGGGTTACTTCGGGGAGACCCAGTACTTC	CASSGASGGYFGETQYF
TRBV27	TRBJ1-5	-	-	TGTGCCAGCAGTATACAGGTAAATCAGCCCCAGCATTTT	CASSIQVNQPQHF
TRBV7-2	TRBJ1-1	TRBD1	-	TGTGCCAGCAGATGGACAGGGAACACTGAAGCTTTCTTT	CASRWTGNTEAFF
TRBV3-1/TRBV3-2	TRBJ1-2	-	-	TGTGCCAGCAGCCAAGGGGGAGGGACATCGAGATATGGCTACACCTTC	CASSQGGGTSRYGYTF
TRBV9	TRBJ2-1	TRBD2	once	TGTGCCAGCAGCGTAGTGAAGCGGGGGGGCTACAATGAGCAGTTCTTC	CASSVVKRGGYNEQFF
TRBV5-8	TRBJ2-3	-	-	TGTGCCAGCAGCTCGGGGGTGGCGGGGGCCATTAGCACAGATACGCAGTATTTT	CASSSGVAGAISTDTQYF
TRBV11-2	TRBJ1-1	TRBD1	-	TGTGCCAGCAGCACGGGACAGAGGACTGAAGCTTTCTTT	CASSTGQRTEAFF
TRBV4-1	TRBJ1-5	-	-	TGCGCCAGCAGCCACTCCCTCGGGGGGAATCAGCCCCAGCATTTT	CASSHSLGGNQPQHF
TRBV3-1/TRBV3-2	TRBJ1-1	-	-	TGTGCCAGTTCCCGGCGGGGGGGCCGGAGACAGAACACTGAAGCTTTCTTT	CASSRRGGRRQNTEAFF
TRBV10-2	TRBJ1-5	-	-	TGCGCCAGCAGTGAGTCAGGGGGTGATCAGCCCCAGCATTTT	CASSESGGDQPQHF
TRBV5-1	TRBJ1-1	TRBD1	once	TGCGCCAGCAGCTTGGAGGACAGGCTAAACACTGAAGCTTTCTTT	CASSLEDRLNTEAFF
TRBV9	TRBJ1-4	TRBD1	-	TGTGCCAGCAGCACGGGACAGGGGGGAGAAAAACTGTTTTTT	CASSTGQGGEKLFF
TRBV3-1/TRBV3-2	TRBJ1-2	TRBD1	-	TGTGCCAGCAGCCAAGGTGGCAGGGGGCTTGGCTACACCTTC	CASSQGGRGLGYTF
TRBV2	TRBJ1-2	-	-	TGTGCCAGCAGCGCCTGGTGGCGGGTGATAGCTAACTATGGCTACACCTTC	CASSAWWRVIANYGYTF
TRBV28	TRBJ1-2	-	-	TGTGCCAGCAGTTTACTGGCACCCTATGGCTACACCTTC	CASSLLAPYGYTF
TRBV18	TRBJ2-6	-	-	TGTGCCAGCTCACTTGCTGGGAGGTCTGGGGCCAACGTCCTGACTTTC	CASSLAGRSGANVLTF
TRBV2	TRBJ1-2	TRBD1	-	TGTGCCAGCAGGGACAGGGAATCTAACTATGGCTACACCTTC	CASRDRESNYGYTF
TRBV6-1	TRBJ2-1	-	-	TGTGCCAGCAGTGAAGCACTCACAAGGCAGGTGCAGTTCTTC	CASSEALTRQVQFF
TRBV7-7	TRBJ2-1	-	-	TGTGCTAGCAGCTTAAGGGGATCCGTCAGTGAGCAGTTCTTC	CASSLRGSVSEQFF
TRBV5-1	TRBJ1-1	-	-	TGCGCCAGCAGCTTCCGGGGTCGGACTGAAGCTTTCTTT	CASSFRGRTEAFF
TRBV7-3	TRBJ1-2	TRBD1	-	TGTGCCAGCAGCTCGACAGGGGTAGGCTACACCTTC	CASSSTGVGYTF
TRBV20-1	TRBJ1-2	-	-	TGCAGTGCTAGAGGCCAGGGGGGCTACACCTTC	CSARGQGGYTF
TRBV12-2	TRBJ1-5	-	-	TGTGCAAGTCTCCCGTCCCAGCCCCAGCATTTT	CASLPSQPQHF
TRBV27	TRBJ1-6	TRBD1	-	TGTGCCAGCAGGGGACAGGCGCAGGGATCACCCCTCCACTTT	CASRGQAQGSPLHF
TRBV2	TRBJ2-5	TRBD1	-	TGTGCCAGCAGGACGACAGGGGGAAGTGCCCCCCAAGAGACCCAGTACTTC	CASRTTGGSAPQETQYF
TRBV6-5	TRBJ2-7	TRBD1	-	TGTGCCAGCAGCCGGACAGGCTACGAGCAGTACTTC	CASSRTGYEQYF
TRBV5-5	TRBJ1-5	-	-	TGTGCCAGCAGGTTCCAGGGATACGGTCAGCCCCAGCATTTT	CASRFQGYGQPQHF